This TCR beta chain comes out of a study of shared T cell receptors in the human thymus. V shed 3 bases, J shed 1 base, and the junction held 10 bases outside the gene matches. The germline V gene encodes CDR1 SGHNT and CDR2 YYREEE (reference sequence). This CDR3 spans 17 amino acids. This table comes from immunoSEQ multiplex PCR, and its TCRdb copy is limited to in-frame clones, with some not included. The sample contains under 700,000 clones, around three quarters of which appear only once. The sample was also linked to a second study, of human thymus T cells. That source notes: Thymus tissue for the work was resected from patients undergoing corrective heart surgery. Biased V and J segment usage appeared in thymus and peripheral blood. Unrelated individuals had highly overlapping thymic repertoires, as reported in related research.

Source material: thymocytes. The gene calls are TRBV5-4 and TRBJ2-1; 7 positions agree with TRBD2. The source is a boy less than two years old with a congenital heart defect. The CDR3 loop is CASSCCFREGSYNEQFF. The CDR3 region has the DNA TGTGCCAGCAGCTGCTGTTTCAGGGAGGGTTCCTACAATGAGCAGTTCTTC.